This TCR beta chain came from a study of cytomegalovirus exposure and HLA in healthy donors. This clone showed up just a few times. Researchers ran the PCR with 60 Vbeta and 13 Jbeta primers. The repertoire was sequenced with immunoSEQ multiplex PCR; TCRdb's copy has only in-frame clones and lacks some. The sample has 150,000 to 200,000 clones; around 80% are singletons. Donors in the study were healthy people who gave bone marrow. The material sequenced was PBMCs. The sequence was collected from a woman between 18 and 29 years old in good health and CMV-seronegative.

In DNA form, the CDR3 reads TGTGCCAGTACCCCAGGGACAGGGAGCTACGAGCAGTACTTC. It yields the protein CASTPGTGSYEQYF. The V and J genes are TRBV19 and TRBJ2-7, with 9 positions matching TRBD1. Looked up from germline, CDR1 is LNHDA and CDR2 is SQIVND (reference sequence). The CDR3 has 14 residues. The junction had 7 bases not matched to a gene; V was cut back by 7 bases and J by 3 bases.